This entry lists 6 T cell receptor beta chains sequenced from one sample in a study of blood T cells in healthy people across ages. Primers used in a second PCR of about 7 to 11 cycles were a sample-barcoded 5' primer and a J-beta primer mix. TCRdb reprocessed the 5' RACE reads via MiXCR and lists one record per CDR3 protein. The sample carries around 700,000 distinct CDR3 sequences, roughly 25% recorded once. These same records also appear under a second study, on T cells of mothers and their children.

The material sequenced was blood. These receptor sequences come from a boy younger than 18 in good health.

J is TRBJ2-5 and V is TRBV28, with TRBD2 matching 11 bases. Germline V gene lookup returns CDR1 MDHEN and CDR2 SYDVKM. The CDR3 length is 17 residues. V was clipped by 5 bases and J by 1 base; unmatched bases: 9. The CDR3 spells CASSQKTSGVPQETQYF. Here the CDR3 DNA reads TGTGCCAGCAGTCAAAAGACTAGCGGGGTTCCCCAAGAGACCCAGTACTTC.

The rearrangement joins TRBV18 to TRBJ2-7, with TRBD1 matching over 10 bases. Germline V lookup: CDR1 KGHSH, CDR2 LQKENI. V shed 5 bases and J 4 bases; nucleotides not matched to a gene: 5. The CDR3 loop spans 14 amino acids. CDR3: CASSKGTGEYEQYF. The CDR3, as DNA: TGTGCCAGCTCAAAAGGGACAGGGGAGTACGAGCAGTACTTC.

The sample holds a few counts of this clonotype. The V call is TRBV6-5, the J call TRBJ2-6; 7 bases match TRBD2. The J segment lost 2 bases and the V segment lost 2 bases, leaving 0 bases of the junction unmatched. From germline, CDR1 is MNHEY and CDR2 SVGAGI. This CDR3 is built from 15 residues. CDR3 protein: CASSYGTTGANVLTF. CDR3 sequence (DNA): TGTGCCAGCAGTTACGGGACTACTGGGGCCAACGTCCTGACTTTC.

This clonotype appeared a few times. The chain couples TRBV29-1 to TRBJ2-3; 12 nucleotides match TRBD2. The ends lost 6 bases at V and 3 bases at J; junction bases unmatched: 7. CDR1 is SQVTM, CDR2 ANQGSEA, per germline. CDR3 length: 15 residues. This CDR3 is CSVGTSGGLTDTQYF. The CDR3 coding sequence is TGCAGCGTCGGTACTAGCGGGGGGCTGACAGATACGCAGTATTTT.

V gene TRBV6-2 or TRBV6-3 combines with J gene TRBJ2-7; D is perhaps TRBD1 (6 bases). CDR1 is MNHEY, CDR2 SVGEGT, per germline. Trimming took off 2 bases at V and 0 bases at J, with 11 bases between the two ends. The CDR3 is 15 amino acids. The CDR3 DNA reads as TGTGCCAGCAGTTACATGAGGGGGAGCTCCTACGAGCAGTACTTC. Its protein product is CASSYMRGSSYEQYF.

J is TRBJ1-6 and V is TRBV28; 7 bases align to TRBD1. CDR1 and CDR2 from the germline V gene are MDHEN and SYDVKM. CDR3 size: 14 residues. Unmatched junction bases numbered 8, after V lost 5 bases and J lost 10 bases. This CDR3 reads CASSQTGVQSPLHF. DNA for the CDR3: TGTGCCAGCAGTCAAACAGGGGTGCAGTCACCCCTCCACTTT.